The 27 T cell receptor beta chains below were found in one sample sequenced in a study of blood T cells in healthy people across ages. A second PCR of 7 to 11 cycles used a sample-barcoded 5' primer and a J-beta primer mix. TCRdb reprocessed the 5' RACE reads via MiXCR and lists one record per CDR3 protein. The table has about 1 million distinct CDR3 sequences, approximately 25% seen once; the top ten hold about 0.69%. The sample was also linked to a second study, of T cells of mothers and their children.

The material sequenced was blood. Receptors were obtained from a girl aged 2-10 years in good health.

This clonotype was seen a handful of times. The rearrangement joins TRBV7-9 to TRBJ2-7; 8 bases map to TRBD1. This CDR3 spans 16 amino acids. CDR1 and CDR2 from the germline V gene are SEHNR and FQNEAQ (reference sequence). The ends lost 4 bases at V and 4 bases at J; junction bases unmatched: 12. The CDR3 DNA follows: TGTGCCAGCAGCTCCCCCCGGGACAGGTGGGGTTACGAGCAGTACTTC. Amino acids: CASSSPRDRWGYEQYF.

This clonotype was seen a handful of times. The DNA of the CDR3 is TGTGCCAGCAGCGATACCGGGACAGGGTATGACGAGCAGTTCTTC. It is translated as CASSDTGTGYDEQFF. The chain uses TRBV11-2 and TRBJ2-1, with 9 positions matching TRBD1. The CDR3 sequence is 15 residues long. CDR1 and CDR2 (germline): SGHAT, FQNNGV. Trimming cost V 5 bases and J 10 bases; bases outside gene matches: 12.

The rearrangement joins TRBV7-3 to TRBJ2-1, with 12 nucleotides matching TRBD1. In germline, CDR1 is SGHTA, CDR2 FQGTGA. With 5 bases clipped from V and 8 bases from J, the junction kept 7 bases outside the gene matches. The CDR3 length is 15 residues. This chain's CDR3 is CASSPRDRGPDEQFF. DNA of the CDR3: TGTGCCAGCAGCCCCCGGGACAGGGGGCCTGATGAGCAGTTCTTC.

The J gene is TRBJ1-5, the V gene TRBV7-8; TRBD1 matches 8 bases. Germline assignment: CDR1 SGHVS and CDR2 FQNEAQ. J was trimmed by 2 bases and V by 0 bases; bases with no gene match: 3. The CDR3 has 16 amino acids. This CDR3 is CASSLAGGQGNQPQHF. CDR3 DNA: TGTGCCAGCAGCTTAGCGGGGGGACAGGGCAATCAGCCCCAGCATTTT.

The V and J genes are TRBV11-2 and TRBJ1-3; the D gene is possibly TRBD1 (5 bases). V was cut by 3 bases and J by 2 bases, with 11 bases left in between. The CDR3 runs to 15 residues. The germline gives CDR1 SGHAT, CDR2 FQNNGV. Here the CDR3 DNA reads TGTGCCAGCAGCTTTCTTGGACACCCTGGAAACACCATATATTTT. Translation gives CASSFLGHPGNTIYF.

This chain joins TRBV3-1 and TRBJ2-1; 10 bases agree with TRBD2. CDR3 size: 19 residues. The germline CDR1 and CDR2 sequences are LGHDT and YNNKEL (reference sequence). Trimming removed 4 bases from V and 0 bases from J; junction bases left unmatched: 12. The DNA for the CDR3 is TGTGCCAGCAGCCGCTCAGGGCTAGCGGGGGCGAGCTCCTACAATGAGCAGTTCTTC. The encoded protein is CASSRSGLAGASSYNEQFF.

This clonotype was recorded many times. The gene calls are TRBV20-1 and TRBJ2-3, with D possibly TRBD2 on 6 matching bases. V was cut by 3 bases and J by 2 bases, with 21 bases left in between. This CDR3 contains 17 residues. In germline, CDR1 is DFQATT, CDR2 SNEGSKA (reference sequence). The CDR3 DNA reads TGCAGTGCTAGCGATGCTAGTTGGGCGGGGATCACAGATACGCAGTATTTT. Translated: CSASDASWAGITDTQYF.

In its sample, this clonotype was seen a few times. The junction departs from the called germline gene at one end, perhaps through a read error. The chain has TRBV10-3 and TRBJ2-7; 8 bases map to TRBD1. This CDR3 spans 14 amino acids. Germline V gene lookup returns CDR1 ENHRY and CDR2 SYGVKD. CDR3 coding DNA: TGTGCCATCAGGACCGGGACAGGAGGCTACGAGCAGCACTTC. Protein: CAIRTGTGGYEQHF.

The chain recombines TRBV24-1 with TRBJ2-4, with D perhaps being TRBD1 or TRBD2 (5 bases each). The CDR3 spans 17 residues. Trimming took 4 bases from V and 1 from J, leaving 16 bases between them. Germline lookup yields CDR1 KGHDR and CDR2 SFDVKD. The CDR3 coding sequence is TGTGCCACCAGTGAGTCTGGGACCCTGGGTGCCAAAAACATTCAGTACTTC. Amino acids: CATSESGTLGAKNIQYF.

The chain uses TRBV27 and TRBJ2-5; no definite D call. Germline V CDR1 and CDR2: MNHEY, SMNVEV (reference sequence). The CDR3 has 12 amino acids. The V end lost 3 bases, the J end lost 13 bases, and 15 bases lay between the germline ends. The DNA of the CDR3 is TGTGCCAGCAGTTTTGGAGAGGATTCTCCGTACTTC. Its translation is CASSFGEDSPYF.

The chain has TRBV5-1 and TRBJ2-7; perhaps TRBD1 as D (6 bases). Per the germline V gene, CDR1 is SGHRS and CDR2 is YFSETQ. The CDR3 runs 15 residues. Trimming took 0 bases from V and 5 from J, leaving 15 bases between them. CDR3 in DNA: TGCGCCAGCAGCTTGGCCCAGGGGCAGGGAGACGAGCAGTACTTC. This translates into CASSLAQGQGDEQYF.

This clonotype occurred a few times. The chain joins TRBV29-1 to TRBJ2-1; 8 bases map to TRBD2. The CDR3 runs 17 residues. Germline-derived CDR1 and CDR2 are SQVTM and ANQGSEA. The V and J ends lost 5 bases and 2 bases, in that order; junction bases with no gene match: 14. CDR3 DNA sequence: TGCAGCGTTCAGTCGGTAGCGGGAAAGAATACCTACAATGAGCAGTTCTTC. Translated, it gives CSVQSVAGKNTYNEQFF.

This clonotype was seen a few times. The chain is built from TRBV6-2 or TRBV6-3 and TRBJ1-1; D is uncertain. This CDR3 is 15 amino acids long. V lost 5 bases to trimming and J lost 4 bases, with 17 bases between them. Germline V CDR1 and CDR2: MNHEY, SVGEGT. CDR3 in amino acids: CASSPGKLGGTEAFF. CDR3 sequence (DNA): TGTGCCAGCAGTCCTGGAAAACTGGGAGGCACTGAAGCTTTCTTT.

Details on this clonotype: A read error may account for a junction end that differs from germline. The J gene is TRBJ2-3, the V gene TRBV24-1; 8 nucleotides align to TRBD2. Germline loops: CDR1 KGHDR, CDR2 SFDVKD. The CDR3 is 17 residues long. CDR3 loop: CAASDTRGGLSTDTQYF. CDR3 DNA: TGTGCCGCCAGTGACACCCGGGGGGGGCTTAGCACAGATACGCAGTATTTT.

V and J are TRBV12-5 and TRBJ2-5; tentative D call: TRBD2 (5 bases). With the DNA end fitting TRBJ2-1 better, the J assignment may be wrong. Germline V gene data show CDR1 as LGHNT and CDR2 as FRNRAP. This CDR3 contains 17 residues. The CDR3 loop is CASGLFILPGTYNEQFF. CDR3 sequence (DNA): TGTGCTAGTGGTTTGTTCATCCTCCCCGGGACCTACAATGAGCAGTTCTTC.

The chain couples TRBV4-3 to TRBJ1-2, with D perhaps TRBD1 (5 bases). CDR1 and CDR2 (germline): LGHNA, YSLEER. The CDR3 spans 17 residues. The germline V and J ends were trimmed by 1 base and 4 bases, with 19 bases remaining between them. The CDR3 here is CASSQGKGASPLYGYTF. The CDR3 DNA follows: TGCGCCAGCAGCCAAGGGAAAGGGGCCTCACCCCTCTATGGCTACACCTTC.

This clonotype was detected only a few times. V is TRBV19 and J is TRBJ1-1; 11 bases line up with TRBD1. Germline CDR1 is LNHDA and CDR2 is SQIVND (reference sequence). V was clipped by 5 bases and J by 4 bases; unmatched bases: 6. This CDR3 spans 15 amino acids. CDR3 loop: CASSLRTGGPTEAFF. As DNA, the CDR3 is TGTGCCAGTAGTCTACGGACAGGGGGCCCCACTGAAGCTTTCTTT.

This clonotype was counted ten times or more. The CDR3 reads CASSFGTVPYEQYF. The DNA for the CDR3 is TGTGCCAGCAGTTTTGGGACGGTTCCCTACGAGCAGTACTTC. This chain links TRBV12-3 or TRBV12-4 with TRBJ2-7, with D possibly called TRBD1 or TRBD2 (5 bases each). The CDR3 contains 14 residues. V was trimmed by 3 bases and J by 2 bases, leaving 11 bases between them.

The chain has TRBV7-2 and TRBJ2-4; maybe TRBD2 (7 bases). Trimming took 0 bases from V and 3 from J, leaving 12 bases between them. The CDR3 totals 16 residues. Germline CDR1 reads SGHTA; CDR2 reads FQGNSA. CDR3 in DNA: TGTGCCAGCAGCTTAGCGGGGGGGCTAGGCAAAAACATTCAGTACTTC. It is translated as CASSLAGGLGKNIQYF. Variable domain in full (rest from reference TRBV7-2 and TRBJ2-4): GAGVSQSPSNKVTEKGKDVELRCDPISGHTALYWYRQSLGQGLEFLIYFQGNSAPDKSGLPSDRFSAERTGGSVSTLTIQRTQQEDSAVYLCASSLAGGLGKNIQYFGAGTRLSVL.

The table lists this clonotype with a few counts. V is TRBV12-3 or TRBV12-4 and J is TRBJ2-5; D is ambiguous. The J call may be in error: the DNA end matches TRBJ2-7 better. The CDR3 extends over 14 amino acids. This CDR3 reads CASSTASLSYEQYF. In DNA, the CDR3 is TGTGCCAGCAGCACCGCATCCCTAAGCTACGAGCAGTACTTC.

This clonotype was picked up a small number of times. An end of the junction does not agree with germline; a read error may underlie this. This chain joins TRBV4-3 and TRBJ2-7; D is unclear. The CDR3 covers 15 residues. Germline CDR1 reads LGHNA; CDR2 reads YSLEER. CDR3 protein: CASSQDLVMTYEQYF. The CDR3 DNA sequence: TGCGCCAGCAGTCAAGATCTCGTGATGACCTACGAGCAGTACTTC.

The rearrangement joins TRBV6-5 to TRBJ1-4; D ambiguous. V lost 2 bases and J 8 bases, leaving 18 bases between the germline ends. The CDR3 consists of 16 residues. The germline V gene has CDR1 MNHEY and CDR2 SVGAGI. Here the CDR3 DNA reads TGTGCCAGCAGTTACCCCCTGGTCCTCCTAAACGAAAAACTGTTTTTT. Translating gives CASSYPLVLLNEKLFF.

This chain uses TRBV20-1 with TRBJ1-1; TRBD1 agrees at 7 bases. The CDR3 has 14 amino acids. The germline V gene encodes CDR1 DFQATT and CDR2 SNEGSKA (reference sequence). V was clipped by 5 bases and J by 3 bases; unmatched bases: 9. CDR3 region: CSAETGQVHTEAFF. DNA of the CDR3: TGCAGTGCTGAGACTGGACAGGTTCACACTGAAGCTTTCTTT.

The chain uses TRBV13 and TRBJ1-1, with D possibly being TRBD1 (5 bases). CDR1 is PRHDT, CDR2 FYEKMQ, per germline (reference sequence). The CDR3 totals 14 residues. Trimming shortened V by 1 base and J by 4 bases, and 10 bases separated the two germline ends. This CDR3 reads CASSLAEGSTEAFF. The CDR3 DNA reads as TGTGCCAGCAGCTTAGCGGAGGGGTCCACTGAAGCTTTCTTT. Based on the CDR3 plus reference TRBV13 and TRBJ1-1, the full variable domain is AAGVIQSPRHLIKEKRETATLKCYPIPRHDTVYWYQQGPGQDPQFLISFYEKMQSDKGSIPDRFSAQQFSDYHSELNMSSLELGDSALYFCASSLAEGSTEAFFGQGTRLTVV.

This clonotype has more than one count but fewer than ten. The gene calls are TRBV7-9 and TRBJ2-5, with 13 nucleotides matching TRBD2. Matching the DNA end better, TRBJ2-7 makes the J call doubtful. Germline CDR1 SEHNR, CDR2 FQNEAQ (reference sequence). The CDR3 is made up of 15 amino acids. Here the CDR3 reads CASSSRTSGSDEQYF. The CDR3 coding sequence is TGTGCCAGCAGCTCCCGGACTAGCGGGAGCGACGAGCAGTACTTC.

The chain carries TRBV12-3 or TRBV12-4 and TRBJ2-5; 7 nucleotides align to TRBD1. The J call could be wrong; TRBJ2-7 is a better fit for the DNA end. This CDR3 region has 13 residues. The CDR3, as DNA: TGTGCCAGCAGCACGGGACAGAACTACGAGCAGTACTTC. This gives the protein CASSTGQNYEQYF.

This clonotype occurred a few times. CDR3 protein: CASSLGLGKSYGYTF. CDR3 bases: TGTGCCAGCAGCTTAGGTCTAGGGAAGAGCTATGGCTACACCTTC. The J gene is TRBJ1-2, the V gene TRBV7-2; D uncertain. Trimming left V 1 base short and J 4 bases short, with 13 bases between. This CDR3 has 15 residues. Germline lookup yields CDR1 SGHTA and CDR2 FQGNSA.